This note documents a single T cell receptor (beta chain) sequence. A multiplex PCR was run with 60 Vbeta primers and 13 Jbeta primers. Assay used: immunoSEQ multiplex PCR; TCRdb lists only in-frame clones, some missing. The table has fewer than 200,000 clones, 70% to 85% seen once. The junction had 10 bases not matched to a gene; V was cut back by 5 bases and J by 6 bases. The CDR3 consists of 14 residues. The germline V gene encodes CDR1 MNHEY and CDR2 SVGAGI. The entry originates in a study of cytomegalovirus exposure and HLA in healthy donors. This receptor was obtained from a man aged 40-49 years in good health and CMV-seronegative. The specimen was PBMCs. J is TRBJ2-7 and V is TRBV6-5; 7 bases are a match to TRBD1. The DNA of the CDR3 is TGTGCCAGCAGTAACCCGGGACAGATCATCGAGCAGTACTTC. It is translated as CASSNPGQIIEQYF.